This T cell receptor (beta chain) emerged from a study of OX40 agonist ivuxolimab in advanced cancers. With regard to the full study: Ivuxolimab, which targeted the costimulatory receptor OX40 (CD134), was an agonistic, fully human IgG2 monoclonal antibody. Intravenous ivuxolimab was administered to patients every 2 weeks at six dose levels: 0.01, 0.1, 0.3, 1.5, 3 and 10 mg/kg. Of the approximately 50 dose-escalation patients, hepatocellular carcinoma was present in approximately 20, melanoma in roughly 15, renal cell carcinoma in 9 and head and neck cancer in 9. In the dose-escalation cohort, more than 75% of patients were male, and the mean age was approximately 60 years, with a range of roughly 20 to 85. Patients were allowed to have had prior anti-PD-1, anti-PD-L1 or anti-CTLA-4 therapy, and around 41% of the dose-escalation patients had previously received checkpoint inhibitors. Three dose-escalation patients achieved partial responses, one with hepatocellular carcinoma and two with cutaneous melanoma. Peripheral TCRbeta sequencing aimed to test whether ivuxolimab altered TCR sequence diversity and caused clonal T-cell expansion. The paper covers the monotherapy dose-escalation part of the phase I ivuxolimab trial, which included N of about 50 patients.

Genomic DNA was isolated from the sorted cells so that the TCRbeta CDR3 region could be sequenced. TCRbeta CDR3 regions were sequenced using the immunoSEQ Assay. TCRdb carries this immuneACCESS record with in-frame sequences only. Its versions omit some clonotypes, under half of them owing to an unresolved V gene in the studies checked, with the rest unexplained. A total of about 73,000 clones appear in this sample, about 80% of them only once. About 2.4% of the sample is held by the ten biggest clonotypes. The trial excluded patients who had a history of autoimmune disease or who were on systemic immunosuppression. Peripheral blood for TCR sequencing was drawn from every dose cohort at baseline, at cycle 4 day 1 and at cycle 7 day 1. Samples were obtained from an open-label, multicenter, first-in-human phase I dose-escalation trial of ivuxolimab. Adults with locally advanced or metastatic melanoma, renal cell carcinoma, hepatocellular carcinoma or head and neck squamous cell carcinoma were enrolled in the trial. CD4+ and CD8+ T cells were sorted separately from peripheral blood before TCR sequencing.

As concerns this clone: Its antigen has not been determined. Base qualities were left out, and no much larger clone turns up one base away.

Broader findings and caveats from the paper: At doses of 0.1 to 3.0 mg/kg, clonal expansion of both CD4+ and CD8+ T cells in blood was seen between baseline and week 6. After ivuxolimab, CD8+ T cells had more expanded clones than CD4+ T cells on average. The antigen specificity of the clonally expanded peripheral T cells was not determined. Low levels of normalized T-cell clonal expansion were also shown by some nonresponding patients. Partial responders in the 0.1-3.0 mg/kg groups had among the lowest normalized peripheral clonal expansion, especially among CD8+ T cells.

V loses 4 bases of germline sequence and J loses 3 bases, and the interval between the two ends is 15 bases. Its CDR3 holds 15 amino acids, cysteine through phenylalanine. Just CDR3 DNA is preserved here, 45 bases in frame from base 1. CDR1 is given as SGHTA and CDR2 as FQGNSA, both from the germline V gene. The origin of this receptor is an adult with an advanced solid tumor such as melanoma, head and neck, liver or kidney cancer. The material sequenced was CD4+ or CD8+ T cells sorted from blood, taken in a trial of the OX40 agonist ivuxolimab. The sequence is built from TRBV7-2 and TRBJ1-1; there is no confident call for the D gene. The DNA sequence is given as TGTGCCAGCAGCTCCCGGGCCCTTGGCGACACTGAAGCTTTCTTT. The translation is CASSSRALGDTEAFF.